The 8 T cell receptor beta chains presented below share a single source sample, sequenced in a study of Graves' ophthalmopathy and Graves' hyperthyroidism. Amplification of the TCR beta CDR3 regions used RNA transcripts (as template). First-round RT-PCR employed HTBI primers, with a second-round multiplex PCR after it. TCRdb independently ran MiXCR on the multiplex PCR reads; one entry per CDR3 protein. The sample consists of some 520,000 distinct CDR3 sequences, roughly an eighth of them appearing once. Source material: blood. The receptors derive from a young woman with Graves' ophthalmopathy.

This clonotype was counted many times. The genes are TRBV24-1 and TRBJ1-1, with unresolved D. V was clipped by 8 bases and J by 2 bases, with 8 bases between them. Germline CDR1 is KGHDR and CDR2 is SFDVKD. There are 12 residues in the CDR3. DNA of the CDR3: TGTGCCACCACAACAGTTAACACTGAAGCTTTCTTT. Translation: CATTTVNTEAFF.

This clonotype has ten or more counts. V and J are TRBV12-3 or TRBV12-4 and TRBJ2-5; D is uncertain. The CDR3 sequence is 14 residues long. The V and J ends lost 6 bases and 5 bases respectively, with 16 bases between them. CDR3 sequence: CASRETNFEETQYF. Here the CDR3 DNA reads TGTGCCAGCAGAGAAACAAACTTTGAGGAGACCCAGTACTTC.

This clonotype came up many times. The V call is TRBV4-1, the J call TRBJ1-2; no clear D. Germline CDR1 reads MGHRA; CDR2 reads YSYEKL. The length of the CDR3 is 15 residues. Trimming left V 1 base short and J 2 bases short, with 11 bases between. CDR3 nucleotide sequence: TGCGCCAGCAGCCAAGTCGGAAGAGGCAACTATGGCTACACCTTC. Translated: CASSQVGRGNYGYTF.

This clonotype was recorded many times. CDR3 nucleotides: TGTGCCACCAGTGATCCCGGGACAGGGATTGGAGAGACCCAGTACTTC. This sequence encodes CATSDPGTGIGETQYF. The chain combines TRBV24-1 with TRBJ2-5; 9 bases map to TRBD1. V lost 3 bases and J lost 4; bases outside the gene matches: 8. The CDR3 length is 16 residues. Germline V gives CDR1 KGHDR, CDR2 SFDVKD.

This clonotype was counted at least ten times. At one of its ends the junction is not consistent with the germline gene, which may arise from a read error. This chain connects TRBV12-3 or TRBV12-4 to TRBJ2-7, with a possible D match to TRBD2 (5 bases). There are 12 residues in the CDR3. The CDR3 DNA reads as TGTGCCAGCAGTTTTTTTGAGAGGGCTCGATCTTTC. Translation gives CASSFFERARSF.

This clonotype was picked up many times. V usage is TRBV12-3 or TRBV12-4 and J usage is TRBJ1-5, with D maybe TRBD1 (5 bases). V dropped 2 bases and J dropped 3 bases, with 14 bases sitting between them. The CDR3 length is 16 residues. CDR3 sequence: CASSLSGGGLNQPQHF. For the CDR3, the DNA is TGTGCCAGCAGTTTAAGCGGGGGAGGACTCAATCAGCCCCAGCATTTT.

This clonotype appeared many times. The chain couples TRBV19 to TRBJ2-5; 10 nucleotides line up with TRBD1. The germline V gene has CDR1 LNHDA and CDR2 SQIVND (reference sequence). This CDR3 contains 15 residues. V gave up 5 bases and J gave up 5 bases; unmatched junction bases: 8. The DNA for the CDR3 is TGTGCCAGTAGTCCCCGGACAGGGGGTTGGGAGACCCAGTACTTC. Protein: CASSPRTGGWETQYF.

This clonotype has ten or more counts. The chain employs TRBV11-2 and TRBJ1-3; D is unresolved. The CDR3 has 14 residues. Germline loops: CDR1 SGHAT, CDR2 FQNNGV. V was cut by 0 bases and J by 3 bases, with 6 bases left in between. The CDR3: CASSLEGLGNTIYF. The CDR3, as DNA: TGTGCCAGCAGCTTAGAAGGGCTTGGAAACACCATATATTTT. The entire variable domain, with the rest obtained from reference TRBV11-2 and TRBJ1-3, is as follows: EAGVAQSPRYKIIEKRQSVAFWCNPISGHATLYWYQQILGQGPKLLIQFQNNGVVDDSQLPKDRFSAERLKGVDSTLKIQPAKLEDSAVYLCASSLEGLGNTIYFGEGSWLTVV.